What follows are 6 T cell receptor beta chains derived from one specimen sequenced in a study of T cell responses to AZD1222 COVID-19 vaccine. The method was immunoSEQ multiplex PCR; TCRdb's version includes in-frame clones alone and lacks a portion of them. The sample lists roughly 120,000 clones, around 84% seen once, with more than 6.5% in the top ten. Here the sequenced sample was peripheral blood, taken on day 0 of AZD1222 vaccination. The receptors were sampled from an adult in good health.

The chain combines TRBV7-9 with TRBJ2-2; D not resolved. Deletions cut 5 bases from V and 0 bases from J, with 7 bases between. Germline loops: CDR1 SEHNR, CDR2 FQNEAQ (reference sequence). This CDR3 has 14 amino acids. The CDR3 sequence: CASSRSTNTGELFF. The CDR3 DNA reads as TGTGCCAGCAGCCGATCCACGAACACCGGGGAGCTGTTTTTT.

This chain uses TRBV19 with TRBJ2-7; 8 bases align to TRBD1. The CDR3 is 13 amino acids. After removal of 5 bases from V and 9 bases from J, the junction contained 9 bases not matched to a gene. Germline CDR1 is LNHDA and CDR2 is SQIVND (reference sequence). The CDR3 nucleotides are TGTGCCAGTAGTCCCGGGCCTGACAGGGGGCAGTACTTC. Translating gives CASSPGPDRGQYF.

The CDR3 region is CASSVASGQLANYGYTF. CDR3 in DNA: TGTGCCAGCAGCGTAGCTTCGGGACAGTTAGCTAACTATGGCTACACCTTC. The chain combines TRBV9 with TRBJ1-2, with 7 bases matching TRBD1. V gave up 0 bases and J gave up 0 bases; unmatched junction bases: 8. The CDR3 runs 17 residues. Germline CDR1 and CDR2: SGDLS and YYNGEE. The complete variable domain, with remaining parts taken from reference TRBV9 and TRBJ1-2, reads DSGVTQTPKHLITATGQRVTLRCSPRSGDLSVYWYQQSLDQGLQFLIQYYNGEERAKGNILERFSAQQFPDLHSELNLSSLELGDSALYFCASSVASGQLANYGYTFGSGTRLTVV.

The chain couples TRBV12-5 to TRBJ2-1; D is undetermined. The CDR3 contains 14 residues. From germline, CDR1 is LGHNT and CDR2 FRNRAP. V shed 4 bases and J shed 2 bases, with 9 bases lying between them. For the CDR3, the DNA is TGTGCTAGTGGTTCAGGCGGAGCCTACAATGAGCAGTTCTTC. Translating it yields CASGSGGAYNEQFF.

The J gene is TRBJ1-2, the V gene TRBV2, with no clear D. The CDR3 consists of 13 residues. Looked up from germline, CDR1 is SNHLY and CDR2 is FYNNEI. The V and J ends lost 2 bases and 4 bases respectively, with 8 bases between them. For the CDR3, the DNA is TGTGCCAGCAGTGAATGGACCAGCTATGGCTACACCTTC. The encoded protein is CASSEWTSYGYTF.

This clone was counted once. The chain combines TRBV30 with TRBJ2-1; a possible D gene is TRBD2 (6 bases). Trimming removed 0 bases at V and 2 bases at J, with 11 bases between. The CDR3 consists of 15 residues. The germline gives CDR1 GTSNPN, CDR2 SVGIG (reference sequence). CDR3 coding DNA: TGTGCCTGGAGTGTGGGGACTGCCGCCTACAATGAGCAGTTCTTC. Translating gives CAWSVGTAAYNEQFF.